One and the same sample provided the 15 T cell receptor beta chains below, sequenced in a study of shared clonotypes between healthy human individuals (TCRdb year 2020). The library was generated by the immunoSEQ multiplex PCR assay. Here the immuneACCESS table is served through TCRdb, limited to in-frame sequences with V and J called. Missing clones are a known gap in these copies; in checked studies unresolved V genes cover under half, and the rest lacks a known reason. For this sample there are 520,000 or so clones; 79% appear just once. Together, the top ten hold about an eighth of the sample. Sequenced: PBMCs. These receptors were taken from a woman between 40 and 50 years old in good health. Some clones in this sample may be carry-over from other donors' samples.

The gene calls are TRBV7-8 and TRBJ2-7; 7 nucleotides match TRBD1. With V trimmed by 2 bases and J by 3 bases, 7 bases remained unmatched. Germline V gene lookup returns CDR1 SGHVS and CDR2 FQNEAQ. The CDR3 is made up of 15 amino acids. CDR3 amino acids: CASSLSTGAIYEQYF. The CDR3 nucleotides read TGTGCCAGCAGCTTATCCACAGGGGCAATCTACGAGCAGTACTTC.

The rearrangement links TRBV7-2 to TRBJ2-5; TRBD1 is a possible D gene (6 bases). V was shortened by 5 bases and J by 5 bases, with 15 bases between the two germline ends. The germline V gene encodes CDR1 SGHTA and CDR2 FQGNSA. CDR3 length: 14 amino acids. The CDR3 loop is CASSPAGVQETQYF. The CDR3 region has the DNA TGTGCCAGCAGCCCCGCAGGGGTTCAGGAGACCCAGTACTTC.

This rearrangement joins TRBV11-2 to TRBJ2-3, with 9 bases aligning to TRBD2. CDR1 is SGHAT and CDR2 is FQNNGV in the germline V gene. The CDR3 length is 16 residues. Trimming removed 5 bases from V and 5 bases from J; junction bases left unmatched: 11. The CDR3 region has the DNA TGTGCCAGCAGCCCAGGTGGCGGGAGGGCCTTAGATACGCAGTATTTT. This sequence encodes CASSPGGGRALDTQYF. Drawing the rest from reference TRBV11-2 and TRBJ2-3, the complete variable domain is EAGVAQSPRYKIIEKRQSVAFWCNPISGHATLYWYQQILGQGPKLLIQFQNNGVVDDSQLPKDRFSAERLKGVDSTLKIQPAKLEDSAVYLCASSPGGGRALDTQYFGPGTRLTVL.

This chain joins TRBV6-6 and TRBJ2-7, with TRBD2 as a possible D gene (6 bases). The ends were cut back, 2 bases at V and 6 bases at J, with 8 bases in the middle. The CDR3 runs 12 residues. CDR1 is MNHNY and CDR2 is SVGAGI in the germline V gene (reference sequence). The CDR3: CASSYTGVEQYF. The DNA of the CDR3 is TGTGCCAGCAGTTACACGGGGGTCGAGCAGTACTTC.

The rearrangement joins TRBV11-1 to TRBJ2-1; D is unresolved. The germline V gene encodes CDR1 SGHAT and CDR2 FQDESV (reference sequence). Trimming took off 5 bases at V and 4 bases at J, with 3 bases between the two ends. The CDR3 totals 11 residues. CDR3 bases: TGTGCCAGCAGCGGTTACAATGAGCAGTTCTTC. It translates to CASSGYNEQFF.

This clone was recorded once. The chain links TRBV5-4 to TRBJ2-7; possible D gene TRBD2, 6 bases. The V gene's germline CDR1 is SGHNT and CDR2 YYREEE (reference sequence). Between the trimmed V and J ends, which lost 3 bases and 7 bases, there was a span of 17 bases. This CDR3 has 14 residues. The CDR3 region has the DNA TGTGCCAGCAGCTCCGAACGGGAGATCCGGGAGCAGTACTTC. It translates to CASSSEREIREQYF.

The chain employs TRBV7-9 and TRBJ2-3; D ambiguous. The ends were cut back, 3 bases at V and 1 base at J, with 11 bases in the middle. Germline V lookup: CDR1 SEHNR, CDR2 FQNEAQ (reference sequence). This CDR3 is 15 amino acids long. CDR3 amino acids: CASSFPGGGTDTQYF. The CDR3 DNA sequence: TGTGCCAGCAGCTTTCCAGGCGGAGGCACAGATACGCAGTATTTT. Full variable domain (rest looked up from reference TRBV7-9 and TRBJ2-3): DTGVSQNPRHKITKRGQNVTFRCDPISEHNRLYWYRQTLGQGPEFLTYFQNEAQLEKSRLLSDRFSAERPKGSFSTLEIQRTEQGDSAMYLCASSFPGGGTDTQYFGPGTRLTVL.

The CDR3 is CASSLERGETQYF. In DNA form, the CDR3 reads TGTGCCAGCAGCTTGGAGCGAGGGGAGACCCAGTACTTC. The rearrangement uses TRBV5-6 and TRBJ2-5, with a tentative D call TRBD2 (5 bases). The V gene lost 0 bases and the J gene lost 5 bases, with 8 bases spanning the gap. The germline CDR1 and CDR2 sequences are SGHDT and YYEEEE. The CDR3 runs 13 residues.

This clone was observed a single time. The CDR3, as DNA: TGCGCCAGCAGCTTGGCCCCCCGGGACAGGGGTATTGAGCAGTTCTTC. The encoded protein is CASSLAPRDRGIEQFF. The V call is TRBV5-1, the J call TRBJ2-1, with TRBD1 matching over 10 bases. Germline V gene sequence: CDR1 SGHRS, CDR2 YFSETQ. The CDR3 loop spans 16 amino acids. The V gene end was trimmed by 0 bases and the J gene end by 9 bases; junction bases not matched to a gene: 9.

This rearrangement joins TRBV13 to TRBJ2-7; no definite D call. V gave up 4 bases and J gave up 2 bases, with 9 bases separating them. The CDR3 loop spans 13 amino acids. CDR1 is PRHDT and CDR2 is FYEKMQ in the germline V gene (reference sequence). CDR3 region: CASSSHPTYEQYF. The CDR3 nucleotides are TGTGCCAGCAGCTCCCACCCAACCTACGAGCAGTACTTC.

This chain uses TRBV10-3 with TRBJ2-1, with 14 bases that match TRBD2. The CDR3 totals 17 residues. The ends lost 4 bases at V and 4 bases at J; junction bases unmatched: 6. Germline V gives CDR1 ENHRY, CDR2 SYGVKD. CDR3 sequence: CAISAGTSGSRYNEQFF. The CDR3 region has the DNA TGTGCCATCAGTGCCGGGACTAGCGGGAGTAGATACAATGAGCAGTTCTTC.

J is TRBJ2-7 and V is TRBV6-5; 10 nucleotides align to TRBD2. CDR3 length: 14 residues. The germline CDR1 and CDR2 sequences are MNHEY and SVGAGI. Germline trimming cut 6 bases from V and 2 bases from J; bases unmatched to any gene: 4. As DNA, the CDR3 is TGTGCCAGCAGGATAGCGGGAGGCGCCTACGAGCAGTACTTC. This sequence encodes CASRIAGGAYEQYF.

This clone showed up just once. The chain joins TRBV19 to TRBJ2-1; the D gene is possibly TRBD2 (5 bases). Deletions cut 6 bases from V and 0 bases from J, with 12 bases between. CDR1 is LNHDA and CDR2 is SQIVND in the germline V gene (reference sequence). This CDR3 comprises 15 residues. Written as DNA, the CDR3 is TGTGCCAGTAGGGCGGGCGCCAGCTCCTACAATGAGCAGTTCTTC. Protein: CASRAGASSYNEQFF. The full variable domain, its missing parts supplied by reference TRBV19 and TRBJ2-1, is DGGITQSPKYLFRKEGQNVTLSCEQNLNHDAMYWYRQDPGQGLRLIYYSQIVNDFQKGDIAEGYSVSREKKESFPLTVTSAQKNPTAFYLCASRAGASSYNEQFFGPGTRLTVL.

The rearrangement joins TRBV30 to TRBJ2-7, with D possibly being TRBD1 (5 bases). With 2 bases removed from V and 6 bases from J, the gap between germline ends came to 11 bases. Germline CDR1 GTSNPN, CDR2 SVGIG (reference sequence). The CDR3 loop spans 12 amino acids. This chain's CDR3 is CAWSPGSGEQYF. CDR3 sequence (DNA): TGTGCCTGGAGTCCAGGGTCGGGCGAGCAGTACTTC.

The rearrangement links TRBV6-1 to TRBJ1-1; D is uncertain. This CDR3 spans 13 amino acids. V dropped 1 base and J dropped 13 bases, with 16 bases sitting between them. CDR1 and CDR2 (germline): MNHNS, SASEGT. DNA for the CDR3: TGTGCCAGCAGTGAAGGGGAGAACGGAGCCTATTTCTTT. Protein product: CASSEGENGAYFF.